These 5 T cell receptor beta chains came from one sample sequenced in a study of blood T cells in healthy people across ages. A second about 6 to 12 cycle PCR used barcoded and J-beta primers. A single record per CDR3 protein comes from TCRdb applying MiXCR to the 5' RACE reads. The sample records 1.5 million to 2 million distinct CDR3 sequences, about 31% being singletons. The sample taken for sequencing was blood. These receptors all come from a woman aged 30 to 39 in good health.

The CDR3 reads CASSYFQAGDSPLHF. For the CDR3, the DNA is TGTGCCAGCAGTTACTTCCAGGCGGGGGATTCACCCCTCCACTTT. The chain carries TRBV6-5 and TRBJ1-6; the D gene is possibly TRBD1 (5 bases). Trimming removed 1 base from V and 8 bases from J, with 12 bases in between. The CDR3 is 15 residues long. CDR1 is MNHEY, CDR2 SVGAGI, per germline.

J is TRBJ1-4 and V is TRBV12-3 or TRBV12-4; D call uncertain. The CDR3 sequence is 12 residues long. The V gene lost 7 bases and the J gene lost 7 bases, with 10 bases spanning the gap. The CDR3 DNA reads as TGTGCCAGCAATTCCAAGGGTGAAAAACTGTTTTTT. It is translated as CASNSKGEKLFF.

On this clonotype itself: This is likely a read error, given that the CDR3 carries no conserved phenylalanine or tryptophan at its end. The chain couples TRBV6-2 or TRBV6-3 to TRBJ2-1; no definite D call. Germline loops: CDR1 MNHEY, CDR2 SVGEGT. This CDR3 comprises 16 residues. V was clipped by 6 bases and J by 1 base, with 16 bases between them. CDR3 sequence: CASSSKRPISYNEQFC. In DNA, the CDR3 is TGTGCCAGCAGCTCTAAGAGACCGATATCCTACAATGAGCAGTTCTGC.

The chain uses TRBV20-1 and TRBJ2-7; TRBD2 is a possible D gene (6 bases). Germline V lookup: CDR1 DFQATT, CDR2 SNEGSKA (reference sequence). Trimming shortened V by 1 base and J by 3 bases, and 16 bases separated the two germline ends. This CDR3 has 15 residues. CDR3 protein: CSARAPGTPIYEQYF. As DNA, the CDR3 is TGCAGTGCTAGAGCCCCCGGGACTCCCATCTACGAGCAGTACTTC.

This clonotype has only a few counts. The chain links TRBV20-1 to TRBJ2-7, with a weak D call TRBD1 (6 bases). Germline V gene lookup returns CDR1 DFQATT and CDR2 SNEGSKA (reference sequence). V lost 1 base to trimming and J lost 3 bases, with 13 bases between them. The CDR3 loop spans 14 amino acids. The CDR3 coding sequence is TGCAGTGCTAGAGTTCCCGACAGGTTCTACGAGCAGTACTTC. This encodes CSARVPDRFYEQYF.